This T cell receptor (beta chain) was sequenced during a study of neoadjuvant nivolumab and ipilimumab in lung cancer. Study as a whole: Patients got nivolumab 3 mg/kg on days 1, 15 and 29; combination added ipilimumab 1 mg/kg day 1.

Trimming took 6 bases from V and 3 from J, leaving 9 bases between them. The CDR3 is made up of 13 amino acids. Germline V lookup: CDR1 MRHNA, CDR2 SNTAGT. Produced via immunoSEQ multiplex PCR; TCRdb's table is partial and in-frame only. The repertoire consists of 25,000 to 35,000 clones, with under 85% occurring once and the leading ten covering roughly 5%. General observations from the study: Blood richness before therapy tracked richness in tumors resected after neoadjuvant therapy.

Points on this clone: As yet, its antigen is unknown.

The rearrangement uses TRBV6-4 and TRBJ2-1, with a possible D match to TRBD1 (5 bases). The sequencing used tumor tissue, collected after neoadjuvant nivolumab, alone or with ipilimumab, at or shortly before surgery. The TCR sequence derives from an adult with non-small cell lung cancer. CDR3 nucleotide sequence: TGTGCCAGCAGCTTGCAGGGCTACAATGAGCAGTTCTTC. This encodes CASSLQGYNEQFF.